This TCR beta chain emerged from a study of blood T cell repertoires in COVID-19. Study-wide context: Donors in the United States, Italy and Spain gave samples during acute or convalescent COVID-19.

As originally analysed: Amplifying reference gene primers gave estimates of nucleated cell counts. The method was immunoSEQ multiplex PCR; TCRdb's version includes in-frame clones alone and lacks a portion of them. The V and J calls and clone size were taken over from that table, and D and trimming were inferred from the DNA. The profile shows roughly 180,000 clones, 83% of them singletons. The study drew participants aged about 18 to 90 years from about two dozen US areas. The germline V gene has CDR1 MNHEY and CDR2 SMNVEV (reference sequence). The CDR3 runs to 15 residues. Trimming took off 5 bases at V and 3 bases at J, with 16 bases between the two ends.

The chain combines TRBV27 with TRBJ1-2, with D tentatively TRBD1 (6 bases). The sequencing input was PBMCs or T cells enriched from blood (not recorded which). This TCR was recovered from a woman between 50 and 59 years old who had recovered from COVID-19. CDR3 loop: CASSGTGFVDYGYTF. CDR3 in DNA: TGTGCCAGCAGTGGAACAGGGTTTGTGGACTATGGCTACACCTTC.